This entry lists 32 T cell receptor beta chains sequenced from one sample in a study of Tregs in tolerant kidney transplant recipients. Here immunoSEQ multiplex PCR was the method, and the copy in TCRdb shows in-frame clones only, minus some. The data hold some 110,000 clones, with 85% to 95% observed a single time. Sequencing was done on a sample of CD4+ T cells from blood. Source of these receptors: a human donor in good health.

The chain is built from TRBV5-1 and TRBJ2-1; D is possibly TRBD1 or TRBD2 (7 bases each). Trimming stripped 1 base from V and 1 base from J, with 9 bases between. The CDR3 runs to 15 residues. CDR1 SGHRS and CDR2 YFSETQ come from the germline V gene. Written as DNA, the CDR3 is TGCGCCAGCAGCTTGCAGGGGGGGTCCTACAATGAGCAGTTCTTC. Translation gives CASSLQGGSYNEQFF.

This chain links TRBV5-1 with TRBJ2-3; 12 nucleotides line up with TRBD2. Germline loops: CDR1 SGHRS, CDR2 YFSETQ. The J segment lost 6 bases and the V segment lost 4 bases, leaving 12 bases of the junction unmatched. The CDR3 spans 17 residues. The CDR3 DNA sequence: TGCGCCAGCAGCGTACTGACTAGCGGGAGTAGTGGCGATACGCAGTATTTT. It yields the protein CASSVLTSGSSGDTQYF. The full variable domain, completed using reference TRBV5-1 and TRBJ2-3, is KAGVTQTPRYLIKTRGQQVTLSCSPISGHRSVSWYQQTPGQGLQFLFEYFSETQRNKGNFPGRFSGRQFSNSRSEMNVSTLELGDSALYLCASSVLTSGSSGDTQYFGPGTRLTVL.

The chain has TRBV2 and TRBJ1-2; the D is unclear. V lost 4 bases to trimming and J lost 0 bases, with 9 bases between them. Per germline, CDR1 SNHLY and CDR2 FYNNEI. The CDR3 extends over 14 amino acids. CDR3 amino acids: CASSGGSTNYGYTF. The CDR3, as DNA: TGTGCCAGCAGTGGGGGTTCGACTAACTATGGCTACACCTTC.

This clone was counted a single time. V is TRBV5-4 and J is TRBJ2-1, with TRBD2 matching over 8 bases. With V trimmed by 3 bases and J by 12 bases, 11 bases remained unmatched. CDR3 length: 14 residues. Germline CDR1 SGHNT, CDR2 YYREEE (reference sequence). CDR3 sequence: CASSSKAGVESQFF. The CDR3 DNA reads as TGTGCCAGCAGCTCGAAAGCGGGGGTGGAGTCGCAGTTCTTC. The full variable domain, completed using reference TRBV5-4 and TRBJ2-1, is ETGVTQSPTHLIKTRGQQVTLRCSSQSGHNTVSWYQQALGQGPQFIFQYYREEENGRGNFPPRFSGLQFPNYSSELNVNALELDDSALYLCASSSKAGVESQFFGPGTRLTVL.

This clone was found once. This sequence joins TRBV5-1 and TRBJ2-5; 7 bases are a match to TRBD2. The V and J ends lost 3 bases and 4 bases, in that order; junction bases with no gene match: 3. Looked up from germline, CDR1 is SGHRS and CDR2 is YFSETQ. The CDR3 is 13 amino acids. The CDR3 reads CASSSGLVETQYF. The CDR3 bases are TGCGCCAGCAGCTCCGGACTAGTAGAGACCCAGTACTTC.

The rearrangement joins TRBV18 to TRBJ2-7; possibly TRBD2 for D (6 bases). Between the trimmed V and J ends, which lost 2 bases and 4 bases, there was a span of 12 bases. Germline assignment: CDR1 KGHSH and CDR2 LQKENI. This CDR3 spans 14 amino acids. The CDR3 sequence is CASSPISGYYEQYF. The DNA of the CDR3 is TGTGCCAGCTCACCAATTAGCGGTTATTACGAGCAGTACTTC.

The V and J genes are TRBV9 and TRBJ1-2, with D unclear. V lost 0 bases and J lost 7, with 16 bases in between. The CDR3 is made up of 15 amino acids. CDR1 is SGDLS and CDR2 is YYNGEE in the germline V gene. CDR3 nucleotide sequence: TGTGCCAGCAGCGTAGCTCCCACCGCGGTCTCTGGCTACACCTTC. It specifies CASSVAPTAVSGYTF.

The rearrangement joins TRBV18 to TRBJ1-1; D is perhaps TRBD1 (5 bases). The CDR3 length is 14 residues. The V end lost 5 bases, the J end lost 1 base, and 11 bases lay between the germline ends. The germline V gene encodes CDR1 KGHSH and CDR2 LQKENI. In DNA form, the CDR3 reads TGTGCCAGCTCAAAGGACGGACAGAACACTGAAGCTTTCTTT. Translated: CASSKDGQNTEAFF.

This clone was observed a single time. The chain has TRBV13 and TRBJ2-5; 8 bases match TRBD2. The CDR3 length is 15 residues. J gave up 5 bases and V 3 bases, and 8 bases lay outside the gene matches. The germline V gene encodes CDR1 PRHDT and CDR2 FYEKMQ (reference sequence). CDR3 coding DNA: TGTGCCAGCAGCTTGACCGGGGGGGCTCGTGAGACCCAGTACTTC. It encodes CASSLTGGARETQYF.

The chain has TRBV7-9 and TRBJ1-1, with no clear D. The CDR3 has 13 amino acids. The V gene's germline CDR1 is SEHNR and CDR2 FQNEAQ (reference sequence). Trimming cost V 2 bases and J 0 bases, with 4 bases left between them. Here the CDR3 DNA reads TGTGCCAGCAGCTTACAGGTGAACACTGAAGCTTTCTTT. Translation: CASSLQVNTEAFF. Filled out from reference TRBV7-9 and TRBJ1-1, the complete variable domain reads DTGVSQNPRHKITKRGQNVTFRCDPISEHNRLYWYRQTLGQGPEFLTYFQNEAQLEKSRLLSDRFSAERPKGSFSTLEIQRTEQGDSAMYLCASSLQVNTEAFFGQGTRLTVV.

The DNA for the CDR3 is TGCGCCAGCAGCCAGGGTGGGCAGTACCAAGAGACCCAGTACTTC. Its translation: CASSQGGQYQETQYF. The rearrangement links TRBV5-1 to TRBJ2-5; tentative D call: TRBD1 (5 bases). Trimming took 4 bases from V and 0 from J, leaving 13 bases between them. Germline CDR1 is SGHRS and CDR2 is YFSETQ. This CDR3 comprises 15 residues.

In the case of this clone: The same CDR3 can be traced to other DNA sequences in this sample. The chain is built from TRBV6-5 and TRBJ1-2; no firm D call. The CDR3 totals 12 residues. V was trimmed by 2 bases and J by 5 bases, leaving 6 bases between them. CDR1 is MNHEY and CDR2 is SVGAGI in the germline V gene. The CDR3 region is CASSYKGYGYTF. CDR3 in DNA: TGTGCCAGCAGTTACAAGGGTTATGGCTACACCTTC.

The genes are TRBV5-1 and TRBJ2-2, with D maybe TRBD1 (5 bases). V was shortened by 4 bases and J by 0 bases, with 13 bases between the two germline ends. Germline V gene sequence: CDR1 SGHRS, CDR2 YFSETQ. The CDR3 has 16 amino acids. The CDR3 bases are TGCGCCAGCAGCCCTGCTGTGACAGCGAACACCGGGGAGCTGTTTTTT. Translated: CASSPAVTANTGELFF.

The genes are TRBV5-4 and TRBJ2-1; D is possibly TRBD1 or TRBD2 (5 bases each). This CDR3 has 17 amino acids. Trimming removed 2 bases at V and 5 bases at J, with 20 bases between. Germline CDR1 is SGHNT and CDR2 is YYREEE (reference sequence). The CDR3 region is CASSFFEGLNTNNEQFF. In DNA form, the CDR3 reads TGTGCCAGCAGCTTCTTCGAGGGGCTGAACACTAACAATGAGCAGTTCTTC.

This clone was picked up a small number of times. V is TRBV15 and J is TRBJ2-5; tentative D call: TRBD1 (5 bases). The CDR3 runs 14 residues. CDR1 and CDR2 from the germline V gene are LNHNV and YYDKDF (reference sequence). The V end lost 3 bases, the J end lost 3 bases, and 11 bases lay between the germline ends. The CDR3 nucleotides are TGTGCCACCAGCAGGAGGTTAGGGGAAGAGACCCAGTACTTC. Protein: CATSRRLGEETQYF.

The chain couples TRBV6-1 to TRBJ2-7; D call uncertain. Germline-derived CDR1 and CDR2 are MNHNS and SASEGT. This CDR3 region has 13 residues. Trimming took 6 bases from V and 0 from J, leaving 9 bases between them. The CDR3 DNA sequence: TGTGCCAGCAGACGGCCGAGCTCCTACGAGCAGTACTTC. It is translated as CASRRPSSYEQYF.

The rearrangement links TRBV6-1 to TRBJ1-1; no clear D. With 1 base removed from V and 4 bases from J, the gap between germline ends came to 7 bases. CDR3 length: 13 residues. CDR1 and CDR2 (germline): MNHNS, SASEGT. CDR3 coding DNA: TGTGCCAGCAGTGAAGGGATAACCACTGAAGCTTTCTTT. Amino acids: CASSEGITTEAFF.

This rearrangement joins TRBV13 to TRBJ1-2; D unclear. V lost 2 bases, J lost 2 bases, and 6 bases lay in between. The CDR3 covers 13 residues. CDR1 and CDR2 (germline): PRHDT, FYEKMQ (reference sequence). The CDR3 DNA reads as TGTGCCAGCAGCTTACCGGGGAACTATGGCTACACCTTC. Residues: CASSLPGNYGYTF.

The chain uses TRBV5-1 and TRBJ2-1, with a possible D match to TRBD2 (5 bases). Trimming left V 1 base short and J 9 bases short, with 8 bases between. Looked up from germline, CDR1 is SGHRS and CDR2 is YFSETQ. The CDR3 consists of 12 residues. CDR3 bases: TGCGCCAGCAGCTTGACTAGTGTTGAGCAGTTCTTC. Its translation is CASSLTSVEQFF.

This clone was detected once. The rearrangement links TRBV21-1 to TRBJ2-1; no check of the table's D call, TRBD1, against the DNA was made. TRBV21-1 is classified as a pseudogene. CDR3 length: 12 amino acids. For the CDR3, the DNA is TGTGCCAGCAGCAATCCCGCCCCCAGGCAGTTCTTC. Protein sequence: CASSNPAPRQFF.

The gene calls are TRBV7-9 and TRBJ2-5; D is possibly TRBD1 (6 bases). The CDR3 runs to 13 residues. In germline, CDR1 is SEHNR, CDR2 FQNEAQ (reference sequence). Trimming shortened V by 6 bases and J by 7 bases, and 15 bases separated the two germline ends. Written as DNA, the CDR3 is TGTGCCAGCAGTTACAGGGTCGATGGGACCCAGTACTTC. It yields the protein CASSYRVDGTQYF.

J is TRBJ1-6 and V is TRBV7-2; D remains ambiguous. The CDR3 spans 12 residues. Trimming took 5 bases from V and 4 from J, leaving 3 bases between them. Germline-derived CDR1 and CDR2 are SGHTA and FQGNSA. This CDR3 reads CASSPYNSPLHF. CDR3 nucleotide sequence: TGTGCCAGCAGCCCTTATAATTCACCCCTCCACTTT.

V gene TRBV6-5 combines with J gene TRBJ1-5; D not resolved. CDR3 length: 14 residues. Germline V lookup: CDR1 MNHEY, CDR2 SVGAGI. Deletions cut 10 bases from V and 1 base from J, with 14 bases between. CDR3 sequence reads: CATPDGRSNQPQHF. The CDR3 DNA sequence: TGTGCCACCCCGGATGGGCGCAGCAATCAGCCCCAGCATTTT.

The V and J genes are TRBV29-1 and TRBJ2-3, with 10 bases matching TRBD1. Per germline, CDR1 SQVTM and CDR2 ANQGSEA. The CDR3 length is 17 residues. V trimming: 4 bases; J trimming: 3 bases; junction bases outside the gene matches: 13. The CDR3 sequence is CSVGRDRGFAGTDTQYF. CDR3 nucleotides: TGCAGCGTTGGGCGGGACAGGGGATTCGCGGGAACAGATACGCAGTATTTT.

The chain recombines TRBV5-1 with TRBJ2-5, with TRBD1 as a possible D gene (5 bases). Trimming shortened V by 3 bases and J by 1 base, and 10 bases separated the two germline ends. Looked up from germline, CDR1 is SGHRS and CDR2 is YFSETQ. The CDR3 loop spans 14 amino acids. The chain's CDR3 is CASSSIQGQETQYF. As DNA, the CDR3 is TGCGCCAGCAGCTCGATTCAGGGCCAAGAGACCCAGTACTTC.

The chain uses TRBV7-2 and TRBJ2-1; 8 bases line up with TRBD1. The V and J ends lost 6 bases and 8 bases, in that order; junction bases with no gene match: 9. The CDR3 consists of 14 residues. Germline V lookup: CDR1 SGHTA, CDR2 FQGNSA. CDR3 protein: CASSILPGGHEQFF. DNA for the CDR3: TGTGCCAGCAGTATACTCCCAGGGGGCCATGAGCAGTTCTTC.

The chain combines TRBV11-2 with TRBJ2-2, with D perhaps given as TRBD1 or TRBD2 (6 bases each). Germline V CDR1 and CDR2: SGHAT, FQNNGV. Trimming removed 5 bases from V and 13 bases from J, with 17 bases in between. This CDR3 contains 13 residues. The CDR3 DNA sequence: TGTGCCAGCAGCCCCACAAATCGGGGGCGGCTGTTTTTT. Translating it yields CASSPTNRGRLFF.

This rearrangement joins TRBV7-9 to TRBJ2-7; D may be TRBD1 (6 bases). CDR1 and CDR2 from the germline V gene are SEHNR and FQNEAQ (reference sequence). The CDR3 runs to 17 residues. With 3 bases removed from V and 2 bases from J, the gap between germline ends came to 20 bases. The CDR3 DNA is TGTGCCAGCAGCTTTAGTATTGGGGGCACCGGCGCCTACGAGCAGTACTTC. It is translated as CASSFSIGGTGAYEQYF.

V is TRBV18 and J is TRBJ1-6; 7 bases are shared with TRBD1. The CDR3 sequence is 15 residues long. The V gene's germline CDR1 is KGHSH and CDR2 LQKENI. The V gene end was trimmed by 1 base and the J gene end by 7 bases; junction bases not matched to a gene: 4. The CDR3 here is CASSPQGARNSPLHF. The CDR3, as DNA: TGTGCCAGCTCACCACAGGGGGCGCGAAATTCACCCCTCCACTTT.

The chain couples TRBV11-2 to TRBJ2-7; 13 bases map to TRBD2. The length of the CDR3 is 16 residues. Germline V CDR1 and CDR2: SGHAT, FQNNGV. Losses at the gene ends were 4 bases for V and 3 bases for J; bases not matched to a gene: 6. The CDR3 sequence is CASSSGLAGVIYEQYF. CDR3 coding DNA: TGTGCCAGCAGCTCAGGACTAGCGGGAGTAATCTACGAGCAGTACTTC.

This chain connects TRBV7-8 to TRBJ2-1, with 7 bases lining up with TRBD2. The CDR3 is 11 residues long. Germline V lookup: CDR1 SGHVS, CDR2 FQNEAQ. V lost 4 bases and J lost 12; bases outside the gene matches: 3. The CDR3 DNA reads TGTGCCAGCAGCTCGGGACTAAGGCAGTTCTTC. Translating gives CASSSGLRQFF.

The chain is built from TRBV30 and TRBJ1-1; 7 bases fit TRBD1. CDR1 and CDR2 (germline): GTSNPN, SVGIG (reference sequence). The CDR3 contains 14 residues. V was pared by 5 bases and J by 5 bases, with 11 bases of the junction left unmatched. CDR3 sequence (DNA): TGTGCCTGGGGAGTCACAGGGGTTAGGACTGAAGCTTTCTTT. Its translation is CAWGVTGVRTEAFF.